This TCR beta chain was identified during a study of cytomegalovirus exposure and HLA in healthy donors. Study observations and caveats: Specific recognition of CMV antigens was confirmed in vitro for a few chains (all CMV-associated).

PCR primers comprised 60 Vbeta and 13 Jbeta primers. The protocol was immunoSEQ multiplex PCR, while the TCRdb copy is restricted to in-frame clones and leaves out a portion. Seen here are more than 65,000 clones, approximately 79% observed once, and the top ten hold roughly 6%. A remark on this clone: Antigen: not known.

This CDR3 has 14 residues. Germline assignment: CDR1 MNHEY and CDR2 SVGAGI. Trimming removed 8 bases from V and 2 bases from J, with 13 bases in between. This receptor was identified in a female donor in good health and CMV-seronegative. The sample was PBMCs. The chain uses TRBV6-5 and TRBJ2-1, with D perhaps TRBD1 (5 bases). CDR3 amino acids: CASFQRGAYNEQFF. CDR3 bases: TGTGCCAGCTTCCAAAGGGGCGCCTACAATGAGCAGTTCTTC.